These 6 T cell receptor beta chains were sequenced from one sample in a study of shared clonotypes between healthy human individuals. Generated by immunoSEQ multiplex PCR, the TCRdb table keeps only in-frame clones and is missing some. The repertoire consists of about 1.5 million clones, with approximately 97% occurring once and the leading ten covering 0.95% to 1.5%. Sequenced material: naive CD4+ T cells sorted from blood. Sample subset: CD45RA+ positively selected. These receptor sequences come from a man aged 25 to 45 in good health.

The rearrangement uses TRBV13 and TRBJ2-2; D is uncertain. The CDR3 is 14 residues long. The germline CDR1 and CDR2 sequences are PRHDT and FYEKMQ (reference sequence). Trimming removed 1 base at V and 1 base at J, with 4 bases between. Written as DNA, the CDR3 is TGTGCCAGCAGCTTAGAATTGAACACCGGGGAGCTGTTTTTT. Translation gives CASSLELNTGELFF.

The rearrangement links TRBV18 to TRBJ2-1, with D tentatively TRBD1 (6 bases). The V gene's germline CDR1 is KGHSH and CDR2 LQKENI. The ends were cut back, 2 bases at V and 4 bases at J, with 12 bases in the middle. The length of the CDR3 is 15 residues. The CDR3 DNA reads TGTGCCAGCTCACCAAGGGCCCAGGGGTACAATGAGCAGTTCTTC. Translated, it gives CASSPRAQGYNEQFF.

V gene TRBV11-3 combines with J gene TRBJ1-3; no definite D call. V was cut by 1 base and J by 2 bases, with 3 bases left in between. CDR1 and CDR2 from the germline V gene are SGHNT and YENEEA. The CDR3 extends over 13 amino acids. The CDR3 DNA follows: TGTGCCAGCAGCTTAGTCCCTGGAAACACCATATATTTT. Amino acid sequence: CASSLVPGNTIYF.

This clone has just a few counts. This chain joins TRBV19 and TRBJ1-5; 11 bases map to TRBD1. Germline V gene data show CDR1 as LNHDA and CDR2 as SQIVND (reference sequence). V lost 3 bases and J lost 7; bases outside the gene matches: 5. CDR3 length: 15 amino acids. The DNA for the CDR3 is TGTGCCAGTAGTATCGGGGGACAGGGGGGACAGCCCCAGCATTTT. Its translation is CASSIGGQGGQPQHF. Filled out from reference TRBV19 and TRBJ1-5, the complete variable domain reads DGGITQSPKYLFRKEGQNVTLSCEQNLNHDAMYWYRQDPGQGLRLIYYSQIVNDFQKGDIAEGYSVSREKKESFPLTVTSAQKNPTAFYLCASSIGGQGGQPQHFGDGTRLSIL.

The chain carries TRBV7-2 and TRBJ2-2; D remains unclear. Germline V CDR1 and CDR2: SGHTA, FQGNSA. This CDR3 contains 12 residues. The ends were cut back, 4 bases at V and 7 bases at J, with 7 bases in the middle. CDR3 DNA sequence: TGTGCCAGCAGCTCTCTGGTCGGGGAGCTGTTTTTT. This gives the protein CASSSLVGELFF.

The rearrangement links TRBV5-1 to TRBJ1-4; 11 bases match TRBD1. V trimming: 4 bases; J trimming: 2 bases; junction bases outside the gene matches: 7. The CDR3 sequence is 17 residues long. Germline V gives CDR1 SGHRS, CDR2 YFSETQ. The CDR3 coding sequence is TGCGCCAGCAGCGCGAGGACAGGGGGCCCCACTAATGAAAAACTGTTTTTT. This translates into CASSARTGGPTNEKLFF.